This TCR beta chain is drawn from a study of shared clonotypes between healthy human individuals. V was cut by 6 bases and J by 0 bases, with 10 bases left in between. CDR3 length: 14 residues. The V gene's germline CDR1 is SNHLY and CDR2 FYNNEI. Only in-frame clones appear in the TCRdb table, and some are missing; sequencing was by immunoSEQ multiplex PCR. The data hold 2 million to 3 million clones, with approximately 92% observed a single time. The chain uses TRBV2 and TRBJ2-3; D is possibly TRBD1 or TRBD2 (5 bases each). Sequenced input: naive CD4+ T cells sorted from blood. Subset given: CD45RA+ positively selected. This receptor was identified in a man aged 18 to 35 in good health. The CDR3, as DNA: TGTGCCAGCAGCCGGGACCTAAGCACAGATACGCAGTATTTT. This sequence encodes CASSRDLSTDTQYF.